Listed below are T cell receptor beta chains from one sample, sequenced in a study of OX40 agonist ivuxolimab in advanced cancers. The method was immunoSEQ multiplex PCR; TCRdb's version includes in-frame clones alone and lacks a portion of them. This table holds some 77,000 clones, around 92% found once. The specimen was CD4+ or CD8+ T cells sorted from blood, collected in a trial of the OX40 agonist ivuxolimab. The source is an adult with an advanced solid tumor such as melanoma, head and neck, liver or kidney cancer. Both conserved end residues are part of each CDR3. The order of the fields is CDR3 DNA, CDR3 protein, D gene, clone size, J gene, V gene. The D gene is left open where the match is weak. Size values are once, few and many counts, or a class for expanded clones, and some rows have none.

DNA: TGTGCCAGTTCAACCGGGGGCTCTGGAAACACCATATATTTT
CDR3: CASSTGGSGNTIYF
D: NA
size: NA
J: TRBJ1-3
V: TRBV27

DNA: TGTGCCAGCAGCGTAGGGACTAGTAGGGAGCAGTACTTC
CDR3: CASSVGTSREQYF
D: TRBD2
size: NA
J: TRBJ2-7
V: TRBV9

DNA: TGTGCCAGCAGCGACCCACAGTCCTTTACAGATACGCAGTATTTT
CDR3: CASSDPQSFTDTQYF
D: NA
size: NA
J: TRBJ2-3
V: TRBV6-5

DNA: TGTGCCAGCAGTTTGGAACCGGGACAGGGGGCGCGGGGCTACACCTTC
CDR3: CASSLEPGQGARGYTF
D: TRBD1
size: NA
J: TRBJ1-2
V: TRBV27

DNA: TGTGCCAGCAGTTTACCGGGACTAGCGGGGCTCGAGCAGTACTTC
CDR3: CASSLPGLAGLEQYF
D: TRBD2
size: few
J: TRBJ2-7
V: TRBV6-6

DNA: TGTGCCACCAGCGTCCCTAGTGGGACAAGAGTAGGTGAAAAACTGTTTTTT
CDR3: CATSVPSGTRVGEKLFF
D: NA
size: once
J: TRBJ1-4
V: TRBV15

DNA: TGCAGCGATATGGGACTAGCTACACAAGAGACCCAGTACTTC
CDR3: CSDMGLATQETQYF
D: TRBD2
size: NA
J: TRBJ2-5
V: TRBV29-1

DNA: TGTGCCAGTAGTATAGGGACCGTCTACGAGCAGTACTTC
CDR3: CASSIGTVYEQYF
D: NA
size: NA
J: TRBJ2-7
V: TRBV19

DNA: TGTGCCAGCAGCTCCCCAGGGATCGACCCCTATGGCTACACCTTC
CDR3: CASSSPGIDPYGYTF
D: NA
size: NA
J: TRBJ1-2
V: TRBV7-6

DNA: TGTGCCAGCAGCTACGGGGACAATTCGGGAGATACGCAGTATTTT
CDR3: CASSYGDNSGDTQYF
D: NA
size: NA
J: TRBJ2-3
V: TRBV7-9

DNA: TGCGCCAGCAGTGTGGGACGGGCGGAGGGAATCTACGAGCAGTACTTC
CDR3: CASSVGRAEGIYEQYF
D: NA
size: NA
J: TRBJ2-7
V: TRBV10-1

DNA: TGTGCCAGCACCCCTAGCTTGGGGGCAAACTCCTACGAGCAGTACTTC
CDR3: CASTPSLGANSYEQYF
D: NA
size: once
J: TRBJ2-7
V: TRBV27

DNA: TGTGCCAGCAGCGTGGAGGGACAGGGGTGGAACTATGGCTACACCTTC
CDR3: CASSVEGQGWNYGYTF
D: TRBD1
size: NA
J: TRBJ1-2
V: TRBV9

DNA: TGCGCCAGCAGCCTGTGGCGGGGGAGCACAGATACGCAGTATTTT
CDR3: CASSLWRGSTDTQYF
D: TRBD2
size: NA
J: TRBJ2-3
V: TRBV5-1

DNA: TGTGCCAGCAGCTTGGACAGGGTCTACGTTAATTCACCCCTCCACTTT
CDR3: CASSLDRVYVNSPLHF
D: NA
size: NA
J: TRBJ1-6
V: TRBV5-6

DNA: TGTGCCAGCTCTCTACTTTACAGGGGATTCTACGAGCAGTACTTC
CDR3: CASSLLYRGFYEQYF
D: TRBD1
size: NA
J: TRBJ2-7
V: TRBV6-5

DNA: TGTGCCAGCAGCGTTAGGCAGGGTTGGAATGAGCAGTTCTTC
CDR3: CASSVRQGWNEQFF
D: NA
size: NA
J: TRBJ2-1
V: TRBV7-3

DNA: TGCGCCAGCAGCCAAGATTCCGGTTTCACTGAAGCTTTCTTT
CDR3: CASSQDSGFTEAFF
D: NA
size: NA
J: TRBJ1-1
V: TRBV4-3

DNA: TGTGCCAGCAGCTCGTCGACAGGGGACGGCACAGATACGCAGTATTTT
CDR3: CASSSSTGDGTDTQYF
D: TRBD1
size: NA
J: TRBJ2-3
V: TRBV7-7

DNA: TGTGCCTGGAGTGTAGCCGGCATCCCCTTCACCGGGGAGCTGTTTTTT
CDR3: CAWSVAGIPFTGELFF
D: NA
size: NA
J: TRBJ2-2
V: TRBV30

DNA: TGCGCCAGCAGTGATCTTTTAGCGGGGGTTGTGCGAGAGACCCAGTACTTC
CDR3: CASSDLLAGVVRETQYF
D: TRBD2
size: once
J: TRBJ2-5
V: TRBV10-2

DNA: TGTGCCAGTAGAGGACTAGCGGGGGTTTCGTCCTACGAGCAGTACTTC
CDR3: CASRGLAGVSSYEQYF
D: TRBD2
size: NA
J: TRBJ2-7
V: TRBV19

DNA: TGTGCCAGCAGCTTAGCTCCGAACACTGAAGCTTTCTTT
CDR3: CASSLAPNTEAFF
D: NA
size: NA
J: TRBJ1-1
V: TRBV7-6

DNA: TGTGCCAGCAGTTACTCGAGTGGGGAGTTAGCGACTGAAGCTTTCTTT
CDR3: CASSYSSGELATEAFF
D: NA
size: NA
J: TRBJ1-1
V: TRBV6-5

DNA: TGTGCCAGCAGCTTCGTTCTCGGGAACTCTGGAAACACCATATATTTT
CDR3: CASSFVLGNSGNTIYF
D: NA
size: NA
J: TRBJ1-3
V: TRBV5-5

DNA: TGCGCCAGCCGATACCCGGGGAACACTGAAGCTTTCTTT
CDR3: CASRYPGNTEAFF
D: NA
size: NA
J: TRBJ1-1
V: TRBV5-1

DNA: TGTGCCAGCAGCTTAGCGCACGAGCAGTACTTC
CDR3: CASSLAHEQYF
D: NA
size: NA
J: TRBJ2-7
V: TRBV11-2

DNA: TGTGCCAGCAGGTACACAGGTAGCGTGGAAGCTTTCTTT
CDR3: CASRYTGSVEAFF
D: NA
size: NA
J: TRBJ1-1
V: TRBV6-5

DNA: TGCGCCAGCAGCCAGGGTGTGGACGCCACCTACGAGCAGTACTTC
CDR3: CASSQGVDATYEQYF
D: NA
size: NA
J: TRBJ2-7
V: TRBV4-1

DNA: TGTGCCAGCAGCTACGACGGGACAGTAGAATATGGCTACACCTTC
CDR3: CASSYDGTVEYGYTF
D: TRBD1
size: once
J: TRBJ1-2
V: TRBV7-9

DNA: TGTGCCAGCAGTTTCGCCCCCGGGACTAGCATGGAGACCCAGTACTTC
CDR3: CASSFAPGTSMETQYF
D: TRBD2
size: NA
J: TRBJ2-5
V: TRBV7-9

DNA: TGTGCCAGCAGCCCAGTAGCGGGGGGCCGGTACAATGAGCAGTTCTTC
CDR3: CASSPVAGGRYNEQFF
D: TRBD2
size: NA
J: TRBJ2-1
V: TRBV11-2

DNA: TGTGCCAGCAGCTTTTCCCCCTCCCGGGACCAGTACTTC
CDR3: CASSFSPSRDQYF
D: NA
size: once
J: TRBJ2-5
V: TRBV7-6

DNA: TGTGCCAGCAGCCCACGGGGGGGAGGGACAGATACGCAGTATTTT
CDR3: CASSPRGGGTDTQYF
D: TRBD2
size: NA
J: TRBJ2-3
V: TRBV11-2

DNA: TGTGCCAGCAGCCCGACTAGCGGGGGGGGAGATACGCAGTATTTT
CDR3: CASSPTSGGGDTQYF
D: TRBD2
size: NA
J: TRBJ2-3
V: TRBV7-7

DNA: TGTGCCAGCAGTCGGGCAGGGGAGTTACACACTGAAGCTTTCTTT
CDR3: CASSRAGELHTEAFF
D: NA
size: once
J: TRBJ1-1
V: TRBV6-6

DNA: TGCGCCAGCAGCAATGGCCATGAGCAGTTCTTC
CDR3: CASSNGHEQFF
D: NA
size: NA
J: TRBJ2-1
V: TRBV5-1

DNA: TGTGCCAGCAGCTTAATGGACCGACCCCAAGAGACCCAGTACTTC
CDR3: CASSLMDRPQETQYF
D: NA
size: NA
J: TRBJ2-5
V: TRBV11-3

DNA: TGTGCCAGTAGTGCGGGACTAGCCTACGAGCAGTACTTC
CDR3: CASSAGLAYEQYF
D: TRBD2
size: NA
J: TRBJ2-7
V: TRBV19

DNA: TGTGCCAGCAGCTTGGGGGGTTTGGTAGCGCTAGAATTAGGGGAGACCCAGTACTTC
CDR3: CASSLGGLVALELGETQYF
D: NA
size: NA
J: TRBJ2-5
V: TRBV5-4

DNA: TGTGCCAGCAGTTCTCCGGGACTAGCGGGAGATACGCAGTATTTT
CDR3: CASSSPGLAGDTQYF
D: TRBD2
size: NA
J: TRBJ2-3
V: TRBV27

DNA: TGCAGCGTGGGGGGGAGCTCCTACGAGCAGTACTTC
CDR3: CSVGGSSYEQYF
D: TRBD2
size: NA
J: TRBJ2-7
V: TRBV29-1

DNA: TGTGCCAGCAGCTCCGACACTAGCAATCAGCCCCAGCATTTT
CDR3: CASSSDTSNQPQHF
D: NA
size: once
J: TRBJ1-5
V: TRBV5-6

DNA: TGTGCCTGGGATCCAGGACAGGGCGATCAGCCCCAGCATTTT
CDR3: CAWDPGQGDQPQHF
D: TRBD1
size: medium-sized
J: TRBJ1-5
V: TRBV30

DNA: TGTGCCAGCGGGACAGGGACCTACAATGAGCAGTTCTTC
CDR3: CASGTGTYNEQFF
D: TRBD1
size: NA
J: TRBJ2-1
V: TRBV6-5

DNA: TGTGCCAGCAGCATAAACAATGAGCAGTTCTTC
CDR3: CASSINNEQFF
D: NA
size: NA
J: TRBJ2-1
V: TRBV7-8

DNA: TGTGCCAGCAGTGAAGGAAAGCTAGCGGGCCCCTACGAGCAGTACTTC
CDR3: CASSEGKLAGPYEQYF
D: TRBD2
size: NA
J: TRBJ2-7
V: TRBV2

DNA: TGCGCCAGCAGTCGGTGTTGCAGGTATTTT
CDR3: CASSRCCRYF
D: NA
size: NA
J: TRBJ2-3
V: TRBV23-1

DNA: TGTGCCAGCAGTTACTCAGGGCCCGCTTTGAACACTGAAGCTTTCTTT
CDR3: CASSYSGPALNTEAFF
D: NA
size: NA
J: TRBJ1-1
V: TRBV6-5

DNA: TGCGCCAGCAGCCGACAAACAGGAGAGCCCTACGAGCAGTACTTC
CDR3: CASSRQTGEPYEQYF
D: NA
size: NA
J: TRBJ2-7
V: TRBV4-1

DNA: TGTGCTAGTGGTTTGAGCGGGCCAGGAGATACGCAGTATTTT
CDR3: CASGLSGPGDTQYF
D: NA
size: NA
J: TRBJ2-3
V: TRBV12-5